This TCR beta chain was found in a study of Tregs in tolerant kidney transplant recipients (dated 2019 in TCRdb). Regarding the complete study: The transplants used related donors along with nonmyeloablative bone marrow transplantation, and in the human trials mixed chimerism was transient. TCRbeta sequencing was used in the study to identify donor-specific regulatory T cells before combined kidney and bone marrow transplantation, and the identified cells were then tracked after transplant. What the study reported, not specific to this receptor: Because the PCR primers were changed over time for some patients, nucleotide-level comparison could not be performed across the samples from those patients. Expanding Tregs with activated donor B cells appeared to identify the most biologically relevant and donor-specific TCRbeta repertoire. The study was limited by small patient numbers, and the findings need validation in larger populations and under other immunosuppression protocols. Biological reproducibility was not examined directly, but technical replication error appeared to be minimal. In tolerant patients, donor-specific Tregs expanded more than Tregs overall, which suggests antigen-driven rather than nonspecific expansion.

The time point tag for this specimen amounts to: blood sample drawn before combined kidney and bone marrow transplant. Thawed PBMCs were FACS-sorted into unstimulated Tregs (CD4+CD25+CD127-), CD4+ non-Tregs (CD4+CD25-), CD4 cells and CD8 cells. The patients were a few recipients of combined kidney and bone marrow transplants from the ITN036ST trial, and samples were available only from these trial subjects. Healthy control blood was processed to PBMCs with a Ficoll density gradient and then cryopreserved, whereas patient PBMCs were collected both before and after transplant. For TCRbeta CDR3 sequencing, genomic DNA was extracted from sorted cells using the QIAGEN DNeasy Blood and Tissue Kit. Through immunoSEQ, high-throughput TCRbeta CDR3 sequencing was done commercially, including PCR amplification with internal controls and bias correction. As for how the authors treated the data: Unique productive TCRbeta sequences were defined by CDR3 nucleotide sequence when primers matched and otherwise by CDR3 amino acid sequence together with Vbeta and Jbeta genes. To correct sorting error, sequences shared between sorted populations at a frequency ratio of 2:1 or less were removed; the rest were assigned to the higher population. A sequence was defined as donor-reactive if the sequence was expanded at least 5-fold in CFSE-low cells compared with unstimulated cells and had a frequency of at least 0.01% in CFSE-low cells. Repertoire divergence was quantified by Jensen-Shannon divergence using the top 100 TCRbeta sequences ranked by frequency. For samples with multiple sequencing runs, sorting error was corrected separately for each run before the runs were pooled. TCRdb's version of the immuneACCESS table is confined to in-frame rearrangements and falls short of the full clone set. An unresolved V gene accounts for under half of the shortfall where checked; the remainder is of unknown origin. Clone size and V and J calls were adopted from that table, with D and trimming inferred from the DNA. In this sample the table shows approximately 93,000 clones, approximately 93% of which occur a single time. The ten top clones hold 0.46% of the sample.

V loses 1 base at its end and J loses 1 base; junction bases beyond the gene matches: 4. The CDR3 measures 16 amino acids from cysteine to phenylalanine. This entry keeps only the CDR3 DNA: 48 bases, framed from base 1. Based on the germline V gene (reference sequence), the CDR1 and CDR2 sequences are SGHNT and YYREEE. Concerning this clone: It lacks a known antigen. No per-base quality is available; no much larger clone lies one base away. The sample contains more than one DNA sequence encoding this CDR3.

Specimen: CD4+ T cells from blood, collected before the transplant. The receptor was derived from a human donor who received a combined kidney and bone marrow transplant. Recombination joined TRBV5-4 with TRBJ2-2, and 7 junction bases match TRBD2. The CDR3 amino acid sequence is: CASSLLLARNTGELFF. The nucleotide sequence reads TGTGCCAGCAGCTTGTTACTAGCGCGGAACACCGGGGAGCTGTTTTTT.